The 3 T cell receptor beta chains reported below all come from one sample, sequenced in a study of shared clonotypes between healthy human individuals. Some clones are missing from TCRdb's copy, which holds only in-frame ones; the method was immunoSEQ multiplex PCR. The sample includes around 1.5 million clones, approximately 98% seen only once; the top ten take roughly 0.45%. Input material: naive CD4+ T cells sorted from blood. Subset here: CD45RA+ positively selected. These receptors all come from a man between 25 and 39 years old in good health.

The V gene is TRBV28, the J gene TRBJ1-5; 7 nucleotides line up with TRBD1. V lost 5 bases, J lost 0 bases, and 13 bases stayed unmatched. The CDR3 consists of 18 residues. Per the germline V gene, CDR1 is MDHEN and CDR2 is SYDVKM. Written as DNA, the CDR3 is TGTGCCAGCAGTCCACCCAGACAGGGTCGTTCTAGCAATCAGCCCCAGCATTTT. It encodes CASSPPRQGRSSNQPQHF.

The chain has TRBV5-4 and TRBJ2-3; 7 bases line up with TRBD1. The ends lost 0 bases at V and 0 bases at J; junction bases unmatched: 4. Germline values: CDR1 SGHNT, CDR2 YYREEE (reference sequence). This CDR3 comprises 16 residues. CDR3 sequence (DNA): TGTGCCAGCAGCTTGGAGCCGGGACAGAGCACAGATACGCAGTATTTT. The encoded protein is CASSLEPGQSTDTQYF.

This clone was counted once. The rearrangement links TRBV14 to TRBJ1-2; TRBD1 aligns across 8 bases. The germline V gene encodes CDR1 SGHDN and CDR2 FVKESK. This CDR3 has 17 residues. Trimming at V came to 7 bases and at J to 4 bases, leaving 17 bases not matched to a gene. For the CDR3, the DNA is TGTGCCAGCAATGCTCTCCCTCCGGACAGGGACGGCTATGGCTACACCTTC. Protein: CASNALPPDRDGYGYTF. Supplemented by reference TRBV14 and TRBJ1-2, the full variable domain reads EAGVTQFPSHSVIEKGQTVTLRCDPISGHDNLYWYRRVMGKEIKFLLHFVKESKQDESGMPNNRFLAERTGGTYSTLKVQPAELEDSGVYFCASNALPPDRDGYGYTFGSGTRLTVV.